The T cell receptor beta chain described here comes from a study of OX40 agonist ivuxolimab in advanced cancers. In the study overall: Of mixed ages from about 20 to 80 and averaging 60 years, the group was almost 85% male.

The data were produced by immunoSEQ multiplex PCR, yet TCRdb's version contains in-frame clones alone and is incomplete. The table has fewer than 55,000 clones, roughly nine tenths seen once; the top ten hold 11%. This CDR3 has 12 amino acids. V lost 7 bases to trimming and J lost 2 bases; unmatched junction nucleotides: 1. Germline V gene lookup returns CDR1 MDHEN and CDR2 SYDVKM. The sequence came from an adult with an advanced solid tumor such as melanoma, head and neck, liver or kidney cancer. This specimen consisted of CD4+ or CD8+ T cells sorted from blood, obtained in a trial of the OX40 agonist ivuxolimab. The chain uses TRBV28 and TRBJ1-2, with 7 positions matching TRBD1. The CDR3 DNA reads TGTGCCAGCAAACAGGGGAACTATGGCTACACCTTC. Amino acids: CASKQGNYGYTF.